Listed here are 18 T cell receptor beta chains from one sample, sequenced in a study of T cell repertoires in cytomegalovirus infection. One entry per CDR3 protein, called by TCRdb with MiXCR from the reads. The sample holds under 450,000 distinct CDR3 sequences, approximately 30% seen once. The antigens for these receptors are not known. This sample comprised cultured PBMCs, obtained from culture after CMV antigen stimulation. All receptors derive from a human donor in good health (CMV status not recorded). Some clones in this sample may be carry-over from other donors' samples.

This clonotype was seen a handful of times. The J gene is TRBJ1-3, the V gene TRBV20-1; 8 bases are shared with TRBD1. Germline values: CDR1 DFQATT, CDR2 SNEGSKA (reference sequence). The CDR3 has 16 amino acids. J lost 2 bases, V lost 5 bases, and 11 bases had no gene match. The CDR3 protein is CSAFPLLTGAGNTIYF. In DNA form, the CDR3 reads TGCAGTGCTTTTCCCCTACTGACAGGGGCTGGAAACACCATATATTTT.

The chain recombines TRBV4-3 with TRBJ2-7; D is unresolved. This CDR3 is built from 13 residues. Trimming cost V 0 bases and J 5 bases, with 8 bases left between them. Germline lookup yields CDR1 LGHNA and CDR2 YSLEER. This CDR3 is CASSQEGVDEQYF. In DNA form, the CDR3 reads TGCGCCAGCAGCCAAGAGGGCGTTGACGAGCAGTACTTC.

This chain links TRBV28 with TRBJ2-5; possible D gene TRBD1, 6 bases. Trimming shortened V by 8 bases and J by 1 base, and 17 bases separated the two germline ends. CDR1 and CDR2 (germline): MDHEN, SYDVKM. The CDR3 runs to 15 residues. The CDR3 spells CASRNQRTVQETQYF. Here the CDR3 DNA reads TGTGCCAGCCGGAACCAAAGGACAGTCCAAGAGACCCAGTACTTC.

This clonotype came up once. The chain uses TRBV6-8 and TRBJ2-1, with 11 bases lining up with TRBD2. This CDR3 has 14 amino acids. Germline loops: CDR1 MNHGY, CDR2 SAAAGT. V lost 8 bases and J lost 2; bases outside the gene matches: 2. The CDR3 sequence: CASFSGRAYNEQFF. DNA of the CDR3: TGTGCCAGCTTTAGCGGGAGGGCCTACAATGAGCAGTTCTTC.

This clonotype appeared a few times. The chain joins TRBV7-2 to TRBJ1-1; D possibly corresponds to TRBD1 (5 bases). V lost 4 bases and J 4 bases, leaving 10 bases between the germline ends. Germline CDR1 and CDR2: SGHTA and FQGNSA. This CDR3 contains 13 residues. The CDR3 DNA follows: TGTGCCAGCAGCTCGGGACGGGTCACTGAAGCTTTCTTT. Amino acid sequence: CASSSGRVTEAFF.

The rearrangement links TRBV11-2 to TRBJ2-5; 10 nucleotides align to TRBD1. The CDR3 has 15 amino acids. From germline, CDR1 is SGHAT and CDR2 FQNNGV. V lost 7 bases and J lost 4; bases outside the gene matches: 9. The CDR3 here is CASNPLTGGSETQYF. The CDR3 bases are TGTGCCAGCAACCCTTTGACAGGGGGCTCAGAGACCCAGTACTTC.

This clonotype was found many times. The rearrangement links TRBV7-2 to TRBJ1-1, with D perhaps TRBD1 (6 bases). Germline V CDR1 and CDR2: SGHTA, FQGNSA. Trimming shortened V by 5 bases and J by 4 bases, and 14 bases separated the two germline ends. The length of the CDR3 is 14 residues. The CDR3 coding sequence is TGTGCCAGCAGCCCCGTACAGGGAACCACTGAAGCTTTCTTT. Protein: CASSPVQGTTEAFF.

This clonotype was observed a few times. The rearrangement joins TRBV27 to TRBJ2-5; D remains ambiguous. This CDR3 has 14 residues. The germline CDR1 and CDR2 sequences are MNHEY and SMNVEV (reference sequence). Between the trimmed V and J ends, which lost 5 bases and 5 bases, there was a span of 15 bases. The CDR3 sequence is CASSPRTVSETQYF. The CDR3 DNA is TGTGCCAGCAGTCCCCGGACGGTCTCGGAGACCCAGTACTTC.

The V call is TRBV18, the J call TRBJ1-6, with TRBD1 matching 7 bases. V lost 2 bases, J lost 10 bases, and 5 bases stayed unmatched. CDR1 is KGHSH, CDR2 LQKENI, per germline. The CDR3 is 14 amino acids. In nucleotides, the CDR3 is TGTGCCAGCTCACCAACAGGGGAGGACTCACCCCTCCACTTT. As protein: CASSPTGEDSPLHF.

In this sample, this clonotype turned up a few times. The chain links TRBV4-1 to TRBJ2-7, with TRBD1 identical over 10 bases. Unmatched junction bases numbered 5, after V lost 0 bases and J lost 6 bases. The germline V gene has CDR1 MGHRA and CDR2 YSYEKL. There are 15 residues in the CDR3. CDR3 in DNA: TGCGCCAGCAGCCAAGACCCGGGACAGGGGAGCGAGCAGTACTTC. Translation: CASSQDPGQGSEQYF.

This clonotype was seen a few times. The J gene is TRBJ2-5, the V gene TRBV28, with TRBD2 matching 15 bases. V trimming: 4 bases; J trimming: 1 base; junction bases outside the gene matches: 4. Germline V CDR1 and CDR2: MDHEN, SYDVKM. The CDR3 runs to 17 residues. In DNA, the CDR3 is TGTGCCAGCAGTTCCGGGACTAGCGGGAGGTTCCAAGAGACCCAGTACTTC. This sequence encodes CASSSGTSGRFQETQYF.

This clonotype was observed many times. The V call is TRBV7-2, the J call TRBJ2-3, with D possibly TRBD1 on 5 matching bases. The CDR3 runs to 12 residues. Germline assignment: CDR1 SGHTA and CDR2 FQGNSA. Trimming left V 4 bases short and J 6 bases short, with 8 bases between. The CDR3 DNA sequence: TGTGCCAGCAGCTACCACAGGGATACGCAGTATTTT. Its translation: CASSYHRDTQYF.

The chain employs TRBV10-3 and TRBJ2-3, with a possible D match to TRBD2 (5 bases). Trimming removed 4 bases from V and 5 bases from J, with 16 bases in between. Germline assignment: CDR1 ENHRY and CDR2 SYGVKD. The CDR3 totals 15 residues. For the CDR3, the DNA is TGTGCCATCAGTGGGGCTAGCAACACTTTAGATACGCAGTATTTT. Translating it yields CAISGASNTLDTQYF.

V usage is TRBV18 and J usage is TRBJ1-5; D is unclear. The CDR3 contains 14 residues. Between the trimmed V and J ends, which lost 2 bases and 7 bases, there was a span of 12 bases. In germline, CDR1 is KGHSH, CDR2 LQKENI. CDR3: CASSPLRGGQPQHF. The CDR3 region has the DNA TGTGCCAGCTCACCATTGCGGGGAGGGCAGCCCCAGCATTTT.

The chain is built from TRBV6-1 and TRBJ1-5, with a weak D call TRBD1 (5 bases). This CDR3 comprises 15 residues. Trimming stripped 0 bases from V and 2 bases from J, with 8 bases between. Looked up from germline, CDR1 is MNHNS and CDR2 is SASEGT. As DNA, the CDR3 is TGTGCCAGCAGTGAAGCCGGGGGTGGCAATCAGCCCCAGCATTTT. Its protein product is CASSEAGGGNQPQHF.

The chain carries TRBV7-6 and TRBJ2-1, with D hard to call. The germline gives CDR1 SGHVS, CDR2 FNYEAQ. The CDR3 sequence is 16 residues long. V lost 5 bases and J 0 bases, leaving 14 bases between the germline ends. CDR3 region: CASSTGTISSYNEQFF. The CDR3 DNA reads TGTGCCAGCAGCACCGGTACTATCAGCTCCTACAATGAGCAGTTCTTC.

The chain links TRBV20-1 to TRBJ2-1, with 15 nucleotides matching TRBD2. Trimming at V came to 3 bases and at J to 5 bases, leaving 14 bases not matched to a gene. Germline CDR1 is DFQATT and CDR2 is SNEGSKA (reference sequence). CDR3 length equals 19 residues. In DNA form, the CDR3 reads TGCAGTGCTAGCCCGATGAGGGGGACTAGCGGGAGGCTCGACAATGAGCAGTTCTTC. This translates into CSASPMRGTSGRLDNEQFF.

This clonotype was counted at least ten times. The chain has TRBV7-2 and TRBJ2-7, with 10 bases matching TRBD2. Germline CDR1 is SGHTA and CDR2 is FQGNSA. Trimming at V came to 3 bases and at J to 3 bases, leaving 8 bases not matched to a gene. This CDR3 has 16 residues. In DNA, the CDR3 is TGTGCCAGCAGCTTGGGGCTAGCGGGAGCCTACTACGAGCAGTACTTC. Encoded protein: CASSLGLAGAYYEQYF.